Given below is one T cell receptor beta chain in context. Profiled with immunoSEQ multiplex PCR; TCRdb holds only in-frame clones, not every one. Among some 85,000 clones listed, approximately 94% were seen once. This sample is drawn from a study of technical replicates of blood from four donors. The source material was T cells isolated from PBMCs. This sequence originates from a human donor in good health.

CDR3 nucleotide sequence: TGTGCCAGCAGTTACTCGACGACAGGCGACTACGAGCAGTACTTC. This codes for CASSYSTTGDYEQYF. The chain is built from TRBV6-5 and TRBJ2-7; D might be TRBD1 (6 bases). CDR1 MNHEY and CDR2 SVGAGI come from the germline V gene. The V end was cut by 0 bases, the J end by 3 bases, with 12 bases between. The CDR3 loop spans 15 amino acids.